The present TCR beta chain was sequenced within a study of cytomegalovirus exposure and HLA in healthy donors. Study-level findings and limits: Previously analyzed data showed that most TCR beta V segments were productive at a frequency of about 87% or about 30%. Most TCR sequences showed up rarely, but some public TCRs showed up in many donors.

A word on this clone: Its antigen is not identified.

In nominal health when sampled, donors likely had unrecorded immune exposures nonetheless. Primers included in the PCR were 60 Vbeta and 13 Jbeta primers. Sequencing used immunoSEQ multiplex PCR; TCRdb keeps in-frame clones, though not all of them. The sample holds 200,000 to 250,000 clones. The specimen sequenced was PBMCs. This clonotype originated in a woman in her thirties in good health and CMV-seropositive.

In nucleotides, the CDR3 is TGCGCCAGCAGCCCGGGAGGATCGGGCTGGAGTCAGCCCCAGCATTTT. Amino acids: CASSPGGSGWSQPQHF. The rearrangement uses TRBV23-1 and TRBJ1-5; D is ambiguous. TRBV23-1 is classed as an ORF, of uncertain function. Trimming removed 6 bases from V and 6 bases from J, with 21 bases in between. CDR3 length equals 16 residues.